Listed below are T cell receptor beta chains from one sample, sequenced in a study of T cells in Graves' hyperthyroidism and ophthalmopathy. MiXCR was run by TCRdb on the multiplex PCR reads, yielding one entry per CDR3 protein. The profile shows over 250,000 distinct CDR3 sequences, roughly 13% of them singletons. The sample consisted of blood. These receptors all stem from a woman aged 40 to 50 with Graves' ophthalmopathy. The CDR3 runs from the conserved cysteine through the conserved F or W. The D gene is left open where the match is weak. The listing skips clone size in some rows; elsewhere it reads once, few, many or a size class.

cdr3_aa: CSASLTSTDTQYF
cdr3_nt: TGCAGTGCTAGTCTGACTAGCACAGATACGCAGTATTTT
j_call: TRBJ2-3
v_call: TRBV20-1
clone_size: many
d_call: -

cdr3_aa: CASSLYSWNTEAFF
cdr3_nt: TGTGCCAGCAGCTTATACAGTTGGAACACTGAAGCTTTCTTT
j_call: TRBJ1-1
v_call: TRBV5-6
clone_size: -
d_call: -

cdr3_aa: CASSGRDRGRTYNEQFF
cdr3_nt: TGCGCCAGCAGCGGAAGGGACAGGGGGCGGACCTACAATGAGCAGTTCTTC
j_call: TRBJ2-1
v_call: TRBV5-1
clone_size: many
d_call: TRBD1

cdr3_aa: CASTSNTGRERELDYNEQFF
cdr3_nt: TGTGCCAGCACTAGTAATACAGGGAGGGAGCGGGAGCTGGACTACAATGAGCAGTTCTTC
j_call: TRBJ2-1
v_call: TRBV2
clone_size: many
d_call: TRBD2

cdr3_aa: CASSQQGSTTDTQYF
cdr3_nt: TGTGCCAGCTCACAACAGGGGTCCACCACAGATACGCAGTATTTT
j_call: TRBJ2-3
v_call: TRBV18
clone_size: few
d_call: TRBD1

cdr3_aa: CASSPFDRYGYTF
cdr3_nt: TGTGCCAGCAGCCCCTTTGATAGATATGGCTACACCTTC
j_call: TRBJ1-2
v_call: TRBV7-2
clone_size: many
d_call: -

cdr3_aa: CAWSVFGGHLSNQPQHF
cdr3_nt: TGTGCCTGGAGTGTATTTGGGGGGCACCTTAGCAATCAGCCCCAGCATTTT
j_call: TRBJ1-5
v_call: TRBV30
clone_size: -
d_call: -

cdr3_aa: CASSIRARSGYGYTF
cdr3_nt: TGTGCCAGTAGTATAAGGGCTAGAAGCGGCTATGGCTACACCTTC
j_call: TRBJ1-2
v_call: TRBV19
clone_size: few
d_call: -

cdr3_aa: CASSYGALISQATDTQYF
cdr3_nt: TGTGCCAGCAGTTACGGAGCCCTGATCTCCCAAGCAACAGATACGCAGTATTTT
j_call: TRBJ2-3
v_call: TRBV6-6
clone_size: many
d_call: -

cdr3_aa: CSASFGHEQYF
cdr3_nt: TGCAGTGCGAGCTTTGGGCACGAGCAGTACTTC
j_call: TRBJ2-7
v_call: TRBV20-1
clone_size: many
d_call: -

cdr3_aa: CASSEPRTGLDGYTF
cdr3_nt: TGTGCCAGCAGTGAACCCCGGACAGGCCTGGATGGCTACACCTTC
j_call: TRBJ1-2
v_call: TRBV12-3/TRBV12-4
clone_size: many
d_call: TRBD1

cdr3_aa: CSARGHSVQETQYF
cdr3_nt: TGCAGTGCTAGAGGACATAGCGTCCAAGAGACCCAGTACTTC
j_call: TRBJ2-5
v_call: TRBV20-1
clone_size: many
d_call: -

cdr3_aa: CASSSAPGLPNYGYTF
cdr3_nt: TGTGCCAGCAGTTCCGCCCCAGGCCTCCCTAACTATGGCTACACCTTC
j_call: TRBJ1-2
v_call: TRBV6-1
clone_size: many
d_call: -

cdr3_aa: CASNRRGENNEQFF
cdr3_nt: TGTGCCAGTAACAGAAGGGGTGAGAACAATGAGCAGTTCTTC
j_call: TRBJ2-1
v_call: TRBV19
clone_size: few
d_call: -

cdr3_aa: CSARDSPTDTQYF
cdr3_nt: TGCAGTGCTAGAGACAGTCCCACAGATACGCAGTATTTT
j_call: TRBJ2-3
v_call: TRBV20-1
clone_size: many
d_call: -

cdr3_aa: CASSSRGTRSETQYF
cdr3_nt: TGTGCCAGCAGCTCCCGTGGGACTAGATCGGAGACCCAGTACTTC
j_call: TRBJ2-5
v_call: TRBV11-2
clone_size: few
d_call: TRBD2

cdr3_aa: CAWSEGTASEQFF
cdr3_nt: TGTGCCTGGAGTGAAGGGACTGCCAGCGAGCAGTTCTTC
j_call: TRBJ2-1
v_call: TRBV30
clone_size: -
d_call: -

cdr3_aa: CASSFLRQGYYGYTF
cdr3_nt: TGTGCCAGCAGCTTCCTCCGACAGGGGTACTATGGCTACACCTTC
j_call: TRBJ1-2
v_call: TRBV5-4
clone_size: many
d_call: TRBD1

cdr3_aa: CASSPRGQGMGQPQHF
cdr3_nt: TGTGCCAGCAGCCCCCGAGGACAGGGAATGGGTCAGCCCCAGCATTTT
j_call: TRBJ1-5
v_call: TRBV7-8
clone_size: few
d_call: TRBD1

cdr3_aa: CASSQDRGPQPQHF
cdr3_nt: TGTGCCAGCAGCCAAGACAGGGGGCCCCAGCCCCAGCATTTT
j_call: TRBJ1-5
v_call: TRBV7-2
clone_size: many
d_call: TRBD1

cdr3_aa: CASSLLQGNEQYF
cdr3_nt: TGTGCCAGCAGCCTCCTCCAGGGAAACGAGCAGTACTTC
j_call: TRBJ2-7
v_call: TRBV6-1
clone_size: many
d_call: -

cdr3_aa: CATSRVGRGNTEAFF
cdr3_nt: TGTGCCACCAGCAGAGTTGGCAGGGGCAATACTGAAGCTTTCTTT
j_call: TRBJ1-1
v_call: TRBV15
clone_size: few
d_call: -

cdr3_aa: CASTRPGLDEQYF
cdr3_nt: TGTGCCAGCACTCGTCCGGGGTTGGACGAGCAGTACTTC
j_call: TRBJ2-7
v_call: TRBV28
clone_size: -
d_call: -

cdr3_aa: CASSLRHPTGELFF
cdr3_nt: TGTGCCAGCAGCTTGCGGCACCCCACCGGGGAGCTGTTTTTT
j_call: TRBJ2-2
v_call: TRBV5-5
clone_size: many
d_call: -

cdr3_aa: CASSRRARGAQSDEQYF
cdr3_nt: TGTGCCAGCAGCCGGAGGGCAAGAGGGGCCCAAAGCGACGAGCAGTACTTC
j_call: TRBJ2-7
v_call: TRBV14
clone_size: -
d_call: -

cdr3_aa: CASDRGGSNQPQHF
cdr3_nt: TGTGCCAGTGACCGAGGGGGAAGCAATCAGCCCCAGCATTTT
j_call: TRBJ1-5
v_call: TRBV19
clone_size: few
d_call: -

cdr3_aa: CASSQELKLNEKLFF
cdr3_nt: TGTGCCAGCAGCCAAGAATTAAAGCTAAATGAAAAACTGTTTTTT
j_call: TRBJ1-4
v_call: TRBV14
clone_size: many
d_call: -

cdr3_aa: CASGGTGARYEQYF
cdr3_nt: TGTGCCAGCGGCGGGACAGGGGCGCGCTACGAGCAGTACTTC
j_call: TRBJ2-7
v_call: TRBV6-1
clone_size: -
d_call: TRBD1

cdr3_aa: CASSSDTGQQFNEQFF
cdr3_nt: TGCGCCAGCAGCTCAGACACCGGCCAGCAATTCAATGAGCAGTTCTTC
j_call: TRBJ2-1
v_call: TRBV5-1
clone_size: few
d_call: -

cdr3_aa: CASSSSLWDRDEQFF
cdr3_nt: TGTGCCAGCAGCTCCTCTCTTTGGGACAGGGATGAGCAGTTCTTC
j_call: TRBJ2-1
v_call: TRBV7-2
clone_size: many
d_call: TRBD1

cdr3_aa: CASSLGVNSYEQYF
cdr3_nt: TGTGCCAGCAGCTTAGGAGTTAACTCCTACGAGCAGTACTTC
j_call: TRBJ2-7
v_call: TRBV7-9
clone_size: few
d_call: -

cdr3_aa: CASSYDDQQVYGYTF
cdr3_nt: TGTGCCAGCAGCTACGATGACCAACAGGTCTATGGCTACACCTTC
j_call: TRBJ1-2
v_call: TRBV12-3/TRBV12-4
clone_size: many
d_call: -

cdr3_aa: CASSFGNEGNQPQHF
cdr3_nt: TGTGCCAGCAGCTTCGGTAACGAGGGCAATCAGCCCCAGCATTTT
j_call: TRBJ1-5
v_call: TRBV3-1
clone_size: -
d_call: -

cdr3_aa: CASSPSGLQETQYF
cdr3_nt: TGTGCCAGCAGCCCATCGGGACTCCAAGAGACCCAGTACTTC
j_call: TRBJ2-5
v_call: TRBV5-6
clone_size: -
d_call: -

cdr3_aa: CASSLVRYSNQPQHF
cdr3_nt: TGTGCCAGCAGTTTAGTCCGCTATAGCAATCAGCCCCAGCATTTT
j_call: TRBJ1-5
v_call: TRBV27
clone_size: -
d_call: -

cdr3_aa: CASSAAWVTQYF
cdr3_nt: TGTGCCAGCAGCGCGGCGTGGGTAACGCAGTATTTT
j_call: TRBJ2-3
v_call: TRBV7-9
clone_size: -
d_call: -

cdr3_aa: CASSSVLSHVNTEAFF
cdr3_nt: TGTGCCAGCAGCTCAGTGCTATCTCACGTGAACACTGAAGCCTTCTTT
j_call: TRBJ1-1
v_call: TRBV7-9
clone_size: -
d_call: -

cdr3_aa: CASSLTYDEQFF
cdr3_nt: TGTGCCAGCAGCTTAACTTACGATGAGCAGTTCTTC
j_call: TRBJ2-1
v_call: TRBV7-2
clone_size: many
d_call: -

cdr3_aa: CATSRALSTEAFF
cdr3_nt: TGTGCCACCAGCAGAGCACTCTCCACTGAAGCTTTCTTT
j_call: TRBJ1-1
v_call: TRBV15
clone_size: many
d_call: -

cdr3_aa: CSVTSPTGSSYEQYF
cdr3_nt: TGCAGCGTGACCTCCCCGACAGGGAGCTCCTACGAGCAGTACTTC
j_call: TRBJ2-7
v_call: TRBV29-1
clone_size: many
d_call: TRBD1

cdr3_aa: CASSGQGFGTEAFF
cdr3_nt: TGTGCCAGCTCAGGACAGGGGTTCGGCACTGAAGCTTTCTTT
j_call: TRBJ1-1
v_call: TRBV18
clone_size: many
d_call: TRBD1

cdr3_aa: CASSLVSRGTEAFF
cdr3_nt: TGTGCCAGCAGCTTAGTTTCCAGGGGCACTGAAGCTTTCTTT
j_call: TRBJ1-1
v_call: TRBV13
clone_size: many
d_call: -

cdr3_aa: CASSSKTETQYF
cdr3_nt: TGCGCCAGCAGCTCCAAAACAGAGACCCAGTACTTC
j_call: TRBJ2-5
v_call: TRBV5-1
clone_size: few
d_call: -

cdr3_aa: CSARDGRIYEQYF
cdr3_nt: TGCAGTGCTAGAGACGGGAGAATCTACGAGCAGTACTTC
j_call: TRBJ2-7
v_call: TRBV20-1
clone_size: many
d_call: -

cdr3_aa: CASSDTGGLQPQHF
cdr3_nt: TGTGCCAGCAGTGATACAGGGGGTCTACAGCCCCAGCATTTT
j_call: TRBJ1-5
v_call: TRBV2
clone_size: many
d_call: TRBD1

cdr3_aa: CSGLAGTGLHEQYF
cdr3_nt: TGCAGCGGCCTGGCCGGGACAGGGCTCCACGAGCAGTACTTC
j_call: TRBJ2-7
v_call: TRBV29-1
clone_size: few
d_call: TRBD1

cdr3_aa: CASSRNPGEQYF
cdr3_nt: TGTGCCAGCAGCCGTAATCCCGGGGAGCAGTACTTC
j_call: TRBJ2-7
v_call: TRBV5-4
clone_size: -
d_call: -

cdr3_aa: CSARDLRGSSYNEQFF
cdr3_nt: TGCAGTGCTAGAGATCTAAGGGGTAGCTCCTACAATGAGCAGTTCTTC
j_call: TRBJ2-1
v_call: TRBV20-1
clone_size: -
d_call: -

cdr3_aa: CASSLDRGYGYTF
cdr3_nt: TGTGCCAGCAGCCTTGACCGGGGCTATGGCTACACCTTC
j_call: TRBJ1-2
v_call: TRBV5-6
clone_size: many
d_call: -

cdr3_aa: CASSPRHMAFF
cdr3_nt: TGTGCCAGCAGCCCTCGACATATGGCTTTCTTT
j_call: TRBJ1-1
v_call: TRBV7-9
clone_size: -
d_call: -

cdr3_aa: CASSLSYQPQHF
cdr3_nt: TGTGCCAGCAGTTTATCTTATCAGCCCCAGCATTTT
j_call: TRBJ1-5
v_call: TRBV28
clone_size: many
d_call: -